This T cell receptor (beta chain) was sequenced in a study of neoadjuvant anti-PD-1 for oral cavity cancer (dated by TCRdb to about 2021). In terms of the full investigation: Three to four biweekly doses of nivolumab at 3 mg/kg were mostly administered to patients before curative-intent surgical resection. There were roughly 11 patients in the parent correlative cohort, and the response rate was less than 40%. Under RECIST 1.1, a patient counted as a responder if showing complete response, partial response or stable disease, and as a non-responder if showing progression. A fourth nivolumab dose was given around day 43 to patients without progression, and definitive surgical resection was performed in those patients on days 50-56.

In the germline V gene (reference sequence), CDR1 corresponds to GTSNPN and CDR2 to SVGIG. Reading from cysteine to phenylalanine, the CDR3 counts 15 amino acids. Just the 45-base CDR3 DNA is kept, in frame starting at base 1. V was cut back by 1 base and J by 2 bases, leaving a gap of 12 bases between them. General study outcomes and caveats: Higher pretreatment blood Treg/Th17 ratios correlated with both higher pretreatment blood TCRbeta clonality and lower post-treatment tumor TCRbeta clonality. After neoadjuvant nivolumab, non-responders showed significantly higher T cell clonality (Gini index) in PBMCs than responders did. TCR analyses included only three patients per response group, and the authors called for larger cohorts for validation.

PBMC libraries used mostly 450 to 500 ng of input genomic DNA for deep sequencing, with six replicates per sample. Following the manufacturer's instructions, the team built TCRbeta libraries using the immunoSEQ hsTCRbeta kit. An Illumina NovaSeq 6000 S4 flow cell was used to sequence the final libraries, which had first been combined to 3 nM. In the original analysis: The immunoSEQ Analyzer handled quality control and preprocessing of the raw data. The analysis was limited to productive rearrangements, and each clonotype was defined by a unique CDR3 amino acid sequence. Repertoire clonality was estimated as the Gini-Simpson index, which was computed with the R package tcR. Gini indices were compared with Student's t test, and associations with tumor size change were assessed by Pearson correlation. TCRdb obtained this table from immuneACCESS and retained in-frame rearrangements with V and J assigned. These tables miss some clones; where compared with another copy, unresolved V genes account for less than half of the shortfall, and the remainder is unexplained. Clonal size and the V and J genes are those of that table, whereas D and trimming came from the DNA. The sample contains some 20,000 clones, approximately 70% of them found a single time. 2.5% to 3.5% of the sample is held by the ten biggest clonotypes.

This clone came up a few times. Its cognate antigen has yet to be identified. No base quality values were provided; no much bigger clone lies one nucleotide off. The time point label, as the study defines it: before neoadjuvant nivolumab. The patients had newly diagnosed stage II-IVA oral cavity squamous cell carcinoma and had not received any prior systemic or radiation treatment. The cohort consisted of patients with HPV-negative, locally advanced oral cavity squamous cell carcinoma. Peripheral blood mononuclear cells were analyzed directly, without maintenance or expansion in culture. The samples were obtained from a longitudinal correlative study of a single-arm phase II trial testing neoadjuvant nivolumab in oral cavity squamous cell carcinoma. Subject-matched pre- and post-treatment PBMCs and tumors from three responders and three non-responders underwent genomic DNA-based TCRbeta sequencing. Peripheral blood mononuclear cells were collected once before nivolumab treatment and again after treatment, at the time of surgery. The Maxwell RSC DNA from Cells kit was used to isolate genomic DNA from PBMCs.

The sequence joins TRBV30 to TRBJ1-5, and the D gene may be TRBD1, 5 bases matching. Sequenced here: PBMCs, sampled before nivolumab (anti-PD-1) treatment. This TCR derives from a person aged 40 to 85 with oral cavity squamous cell carcinoma. The nucleotides read TGTGCCTGGAGTGGCGGGGACTCGGGCAATCAGCCCCAGCATTTT. This sequence encodes CAWSGGDSGNQPQHF.